This TCR beta chain was recorded in a study of blood T cell repertoires in COVID-19. Looking at the study overall: The United States, Italy and Spain supplied acute and convalescent COVID-19 samples. Sources were T cells, B-cell-depleted T cells, or PBMCs; the material itself was cDNA or gDNA.

Original handling: The assay estimated nucleated cells by amplifying reference gene primers. Only in-frame clones appear in the TCRdb table, and some are missing; sequencing was by immunoSEQ multiplex PCR. The V and J calls and clone size come from that table; D and trimming were worked out from the DNA. The repertoire holds about 33,000 clones, with approximately 85% as singletons. The ends lost 3 bases at V and 7 bases at J; junction bases unmatched: 6. From germline, CDR1 is MNHEY and CDR2 SMNVEV (reference sequence). The length of the CDR3 is 14 residues. The clonotype was recovered from an elderly man with active COVID-19. The V gene is TRBV27, the J gene TRBJ1-1, with 9 nucleotides matching TRBD1. Source material: peripheral blood. The chain's CDR3 is CASSFSGQGSEAFF. The CDR3 nucleotides are TGTGCCAGCAGTTTTTCGGGACAGGGCAGTGAAGCTTTCTTT.